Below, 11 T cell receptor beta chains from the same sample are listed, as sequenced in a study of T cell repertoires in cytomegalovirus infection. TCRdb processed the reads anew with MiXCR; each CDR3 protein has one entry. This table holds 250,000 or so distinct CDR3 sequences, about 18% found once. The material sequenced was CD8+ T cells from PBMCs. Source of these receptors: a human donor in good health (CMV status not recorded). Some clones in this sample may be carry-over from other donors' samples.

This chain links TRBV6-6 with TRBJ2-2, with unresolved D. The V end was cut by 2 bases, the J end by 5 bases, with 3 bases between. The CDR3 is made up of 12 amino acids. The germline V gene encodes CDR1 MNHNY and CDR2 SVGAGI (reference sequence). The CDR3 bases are TGTGCCAGCAGTTACCTGACCGGGGAGCTGTTTTTT. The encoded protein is CASSYLTGELFF.

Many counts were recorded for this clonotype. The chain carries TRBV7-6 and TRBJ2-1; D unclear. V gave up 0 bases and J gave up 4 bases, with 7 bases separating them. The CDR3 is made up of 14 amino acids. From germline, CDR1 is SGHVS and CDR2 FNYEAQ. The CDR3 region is CASSLADEYNEQFF. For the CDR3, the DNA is TGTGCCAGCAGCTTAGCTGACGAATACAATGAGCAGTTCTTC.

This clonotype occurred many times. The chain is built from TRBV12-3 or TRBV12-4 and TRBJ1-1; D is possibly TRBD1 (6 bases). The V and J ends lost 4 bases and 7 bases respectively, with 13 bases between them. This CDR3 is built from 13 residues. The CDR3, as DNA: TGTGCCAGCAGTTCCGACAGGCCGGGTGAAGCTTTCTTT. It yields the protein CASSSDRPGEAFF.

This CDR3 reads CASGPGGLGGETQYF. The CDR3 bases are TGTGCTAGTGGCCCCGGGGGACTGGGAGGGGAGACCCAGTACTTC. This chain links TRBV12-5 with TRBJ2-5; 7 bases are shared with TRBD2. The CDR3 runs to 15 residues. J lost 5 bases, V lost 6 bases, and 12 bases had no gene match. Looked up from germline, CDR1 is LGHNT and CDR2 is FRNRAP.

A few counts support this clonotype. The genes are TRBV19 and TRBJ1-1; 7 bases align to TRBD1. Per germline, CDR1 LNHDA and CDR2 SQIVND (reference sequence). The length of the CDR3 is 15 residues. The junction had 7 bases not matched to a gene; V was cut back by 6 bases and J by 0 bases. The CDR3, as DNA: TGTGCCAGTAGCGTAAGGGGGCTCATGAACACTGAAGCTTTCTTT. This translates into CASSVRGLMNTEAFF.

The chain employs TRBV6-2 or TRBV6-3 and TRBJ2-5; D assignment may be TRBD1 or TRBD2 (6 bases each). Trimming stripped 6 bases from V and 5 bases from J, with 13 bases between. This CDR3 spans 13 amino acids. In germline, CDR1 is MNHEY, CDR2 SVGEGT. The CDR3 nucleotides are TGTGCCAGCAGGCAAAGGGGGGCTGAGACCCAGTACTTC. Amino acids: CASRQRGAETQYF.

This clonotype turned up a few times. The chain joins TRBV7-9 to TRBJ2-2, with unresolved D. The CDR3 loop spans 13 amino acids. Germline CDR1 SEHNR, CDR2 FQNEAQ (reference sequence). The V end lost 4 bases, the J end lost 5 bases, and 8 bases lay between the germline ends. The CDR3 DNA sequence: TGTGCCAGCAGCTCGAGATTGACCGGGGAGCTGTTTTTT. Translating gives CASSSRLTGELFF. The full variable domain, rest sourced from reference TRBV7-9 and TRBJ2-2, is DTGVSQNPRHKITKRGQNVTFRCDPISEHNRLYWYRQTLGQGPEFLTYFQNEAQLEKSRLLSDRFSAERPKGSFSTLEIQRTEQGDSAMYLCASSSRLTGELFFGEGSRLTVL.

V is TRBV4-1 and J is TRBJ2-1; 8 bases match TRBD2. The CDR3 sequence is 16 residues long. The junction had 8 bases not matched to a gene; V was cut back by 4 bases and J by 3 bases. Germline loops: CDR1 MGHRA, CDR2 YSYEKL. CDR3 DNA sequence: TGCGCCAGCAGCCTCTTATACAGCGGGGGCTACAATGAGCAGTTCTTC. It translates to CASSLLYSGGYNEQFF.

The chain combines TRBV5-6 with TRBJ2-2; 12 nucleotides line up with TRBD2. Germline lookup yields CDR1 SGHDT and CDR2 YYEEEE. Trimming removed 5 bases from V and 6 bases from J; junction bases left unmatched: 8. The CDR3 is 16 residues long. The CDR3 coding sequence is TGTGCCAGCAGGACTAGCGGGGGCCAAACCGCCGGGGAGCTGTTTTTT. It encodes CASRTSGGQTAGELFF.

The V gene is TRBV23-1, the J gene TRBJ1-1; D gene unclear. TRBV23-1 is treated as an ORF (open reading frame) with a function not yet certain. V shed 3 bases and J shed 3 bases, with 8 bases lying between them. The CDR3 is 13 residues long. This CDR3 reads CASSHLCDTEAFF. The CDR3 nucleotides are TGCGCCAGCAGTCACCTGTGTGACACTGAAGCTTTCTTT.

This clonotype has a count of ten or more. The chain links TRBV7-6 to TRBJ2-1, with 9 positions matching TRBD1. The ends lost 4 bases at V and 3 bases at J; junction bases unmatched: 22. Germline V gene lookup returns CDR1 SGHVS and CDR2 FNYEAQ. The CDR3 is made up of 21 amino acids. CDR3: CASSSGTGLRVLAAGYNEQFF. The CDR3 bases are TGTGCCAGCAGCTCCGGGACAGGGTTAAGAGTCTTGGCGGCGGGCTACAATGAGCAGTTCTTC.